Presented here are 25 T cell receptor beta chains from one specimen sequenced in a study of CD8+ T cells in alopecia areata. Investigators isolated RNA and reverse transcribed it into cDNA to act as the sequencing template. Repertoires were generated with immunoSEQ multiplex PCR, while TCRdb's copy carries only in-frame clones and drops some. The table has around 300,000 clones, 60% seen once. Specified treatment: oral pan-JAK inhibitor, 5-10 mg twice daily. The input for sequencing was CD4+ T cells sorted from blood, taken around week 53, from a patient treated with tofacitinib. The receptors were sampled from a human donor with alopecia areata.

V usage is TRBV30 and J usage is TRBJ1-2, with D perhaps matching TRBD1 (5 bases). The germline gives CDR1 GTSNPN, CDR2 SVGIG (reference sequence). The CDR3 is 12 residues long. V lost 1 base and J 3 bases, leaving 6 bases between the germline ends. The CDR3 bases are TGTGCCTGGAGTGCGGGGGACTATGGCTACACCTTC. Protein sequence: CAWSAGDYGYTF.

CDR3 DNA sequence: TGTGCCAGCAGTCTGACAGGGATCGATGGCTACACCTTC. This sequence encodes CASSLTGIDGYTF. This sequence joins TRBV6-5 and TRBJ1-2; 7 nucleotides match TRBD1. V dropped 5 bases and J dropped 6; count of bases not matched to a gene: 6. From germline, CDR1 is MNHEY and CDR2 SVGAGI. This CDR3 spans 13 amino acids.

This clone has only a few counts. This chain links TRBV7-2 with TRBJ1-2, with 7 bases aligning to TRBD1. The germline V gene encodes CDR1 SGHTA and CDR2 FQGNSA. Trimming removed 8 bases from V and 0 bases from J; junction bases left unmatched: 12. The CDR3 loop spans 16 amino acids. CDR3 in amino acids: CASRSMTGKSNYGYTF. CDR3 nucleotides: TGTGCCAGCCGATCCATGACAGGGAAATCTAACTATGGCTACACCTTC.

The chain uses TRBV27 and TRBJ1-5; weak D call: TRBD1 (5 bases). The V end was cut by 7 bases, the J end by 7 bases, with 8 bases between. The CDR3 has 11 amino acids. Germline loops: CDR1 MNHEY, CDR2 SMNVEV (reference sequence). The CDR3 loop is CASTGYQPQHF. The CDR3 DNA reads TGTGCCAGCACAGGGTACCAGCCCCAGCATTTT.

This clone has a single count. This sequence joins TRBV6-5 and TRBJ2-5; D unclear. This CDR3 contains 14 residues. Germline-derived CDR1 and CDR2 are MNHEY and SVGAGI. V was pared by 7 bases and J by 1 base, with 13 bases between. CDR3 amino acids: CASTDPLIQETQYF. CDR3 coding DNA: TGTGCCAGCACCGACCCACTAATCCAAGAGACCCAGTACTTC.

The V gene is TRBV23-1, the J gene TRBJ2-7; no definite D call. Being an ORF, TRBV23-1 has a function that is uncertain. The germline V and J ends were trimmed by 2 bases and 1 base, with 9 bases remaining between them. The CDR3 sequence is 14 residues long. For the CDR3, the DNA is TGCGCCAGCAGTCAAAGGGTACCGTCCTACGAGCAGTACTTC. Its translation is CASSQRVPSYEQYF.

CDR3 nucleotide sequence: TGTGCCAGCAGAATGGACACCAACTATGGCTACACCTTC. It is translated as CASRMDTNYGYTF. The chain is built from TRBV7-2 and TRBJ1-2; a possible D gene is TRBD1 (5 bases). The V end was cut by 6 bases, the J end by 2 bases, with 10 bases between. Per the germline V gene, CDR1 is SGHTA and CDR2 is FQGNSA. The CDR3 extends over 13 amino acids.

The V and J genes are TRBV25-1 and TRBJ2-1; D unclear. V was trimmed by 5 bases and J by 5 bases, leaving 10 bases between them. Germline assignment: CDR1 MGHDK and CDR2 SYGVNS. This CDR3 comprises 13 residues. The CDR3 DNA follows: TGTGCCAGCAGTCAGAAGGTTCACAATGAGCAGTTCTTC. Amino acid sequence: CASSQKVHNEQFF.

The chain has TRBV1 and TRBJ2-7; the table's D gene call, TRBD2, was not cross checked with the DNA. TRBV1 is flagged as a pseudogene. The length of the CDR3 is 15 residues. The CDR3 nucleotides are TGCACCAGCAGCCAGGAACTAGCGGGGGGCTACGAGCAGTACTTC. It translates to CTSSQELAGGYEQYF.

The chain couples TRBV30 to TRBJ1-1; D is uncertain. Trimming took off 0 bases at V and 1 base at J, with 15 bases between the two ends. The CDR3 has 16 amino acids. Per the germline V gene, CDR1 is GTSNPN and CDR2 is SVGIG (reference sequence). The CDR3, as DNA: TGTGCCTGGAGTGTCCCCGGAAGAGTGGCGAACACTGAAGCTTTCTTT. Protein product: CAWSVPGRVANTEAFF.

Only a few counts were recorded for this clone. The chain joins TRBV18 to TRBJ2-3, with TRBD1 matching 8 bases. This CDR3 region has 12 residues. The V gene's germline CDR1 is KGHSH and CDR2 LQKENI. With V trimmed by 0 bases and J by 14 bases, 4 bases remained unmatched. The CDR3 protein is CASSPPDRAPYF. In DNA form, the CDR3 reads TGTGCCAGCTCACCACCGGACAGGGCGCCGTATTTT. The entire variable domain, with the rest obtained from reference TRBV18 and TRBJ2-3, is as follows: NAGVMQNPRHLVRRRGQEARLRCSPMKGHSHVYWYRQLPEEGLKFMVYLQKENIIDESGMPKERFSAEFPKEGPSILRIQQVVRGDSAAYFCASSPPDRAPYFGPGTRLTVL.

The V call is TRBV9, the J call TRBJ2-7; D may be TRBD1 (6 bases). The CDR3 has 14 amino acids. Germline CDR1 is SGDLS and CDR2 is YYNGEE. The germline V and J ends were trimmed by 0 bases and 1 base, with 8 bases remaining between them. The CDR3 loop reads CASSVGGQSYEQYF. CDR3 nucleotides: TGTGCCAGCAGCGTAGGGGGGCAGTCCTACGAGCAGTACTTC.

The chain recombines TRBV29-1 with TRBJ2-5, with D possibly TRBD2 on 6 matching bases. Per the germline V gene, CDR1 is SQVTM and CDR2 is ANQGSEA. The CDR3 covers 10 residues. Deletions cut 7 bases from V and 11 bases from J, with 14 bases between. DNA of the CDR3: TGCAGCGGTGCGGAGGGGAATCAGTACTTC. Protein sequence: CSGAEGNQYF.

This clone was detected a few times. The gene calls are TRBV2 and TRBJ2-3; TRBD1 matches 9 bases. CDR1 SNHLY and CDR2 FYNNEI come from the germline V gene. The CDR3 is 15 amino acids. J was trimmed by 2 bases and V by 6 bases; bases with no gene match: 6. CDR3 region: CASRDRGIYTDTQYF. The CDR3 nucleotides are TGTGCCAGCAGGGACAGGGGTATCTACACAGATACGCAGTATTTT.

This clone was counted between two and nine times. Other DNA variants within this sample encode the same CDR3. The gene calls are TRBV5-1 and TRBJ2-7, with TRBD1 matching over 7 bases. J was trimmed by 3 bases and V by 4 bases; bases with no gene match: 1. The CDR3 consists of 12 residues. The germline V gene encodes CDR1 SGHRS and CDR2 YFSETQ. This CDR3 is CASSRDSYEQYF. The CDR3 nucleotides are TGCGCCAGCAGCAGGGACAGCTACGAGCAGTACTTC.

The chain joins TRBV14 to TRBJ1-2; the D is unclear. The V gene lost 0 bases and the J gene lost 4 bases, with 6 bases spanning the gap. The CDR3 runs 13 residues. Germline assignment: CDR1 SGHDN and CDR2 FVKESK. The CDR3 here is CASSQDLVYGYTF. The CDR3 DNA is TGTGCCAGCAGCCAAGATTTGGTCTATGGCTACACCTTC.

As for this clone: The same CDR3 arises from other DNA sequences in this sample as well. Here the CDR3 reads CAWSAGLNQPQHF. The CDR3 DNA sequence: TGTGCCTGGAGTGCGGGCCTCAATCAGCCCCAGCATTTT. The chain couples TRBV30 to TRBJ1-5; D remains ambiguous. The CDR3 spans 13 residues. V was pared by 1 base and J by 3 bases, with 7 bases between. CDR1 is GTSNPN and CDR2 is SVGIG in the germline V gene (reference sequence).

The chain employs TRBV5-1 and TRBJ2-3, with 8 bases identical to TRBD2. There are 14 residues in the CDR3. V lost 2 bases, J lost 1 base, and 0 bases stayed unmatched. Germline CDR1 reads SGHRS; CDR2 reads YFSETQ. The CDR3 spells CASSFSGGTDTQYF. CDR3 coding DNA: TGCGCCAGCAGCTTTAGCGGGGGCACAGATACGCAGTATTTT.

V is TRBV30 and J is TRBJ1-2; 10 bases fit TRBD1. The germline CDR1 and CDR2 sequences are GTSNPN and SVGIG (reference sequence). V shed 2 bases and J 5 bases; nucleotides not matched to a gene: 17. CDR3 length: 18 residues. CDR3 nucleotides: TGTGCCTGGAGTAATTCCCGGGACAGGGGACCCCTCCGTTATGGCTACACCTTC. Translated, it gives CAWSNSRDRGPLRYGYTF. The full variable domain, with the rest looked up from reference TRBV30 and TRBJ1-2, is SQTIHQWPATLVQPVGSPLSLECTVEGTSNPNLYWYRQAAGRGLQLLFYSVGIGQISSEVPQNLSASRPQDRQFILSSKKLLLSDSGFYLCAWSNSRDRGPLRYGYTFGSGTRLTVV.

Only a few counts were recorded for this clone. The V gene is TRBV7-8, the J gene TRBJ1-1; unclear D gene. The germline V gene has CDR1 SGHVS and CDR2 FQNEAQ. There are 14 residues in the CDR3. The V end was cut by 5 bases, the J end by 1 base, with 11 bases between. The CDR3 coding sequence is TGTGCCAGCAGCCCGGCCTCTGGGAACACTGAAGCTTTCTTT. This sequence encodes CASSPASGNTEAFF.

The chain uses TRBV5-4 and TRBJ2-3, with no clear D. The CDR3 is 13 amino acids. V lost 0 bases, J lost 2 bases, and 4 bases lay in between. The germline CDR1 and CDR2 sequences are SGHNT and YYREEE (reference sequence). DNA for the CDR3: TGTGCCAGCAGCTTGGGTACCACAGATACGCAGTATTTT. Translation gives CASSLGTTDTQYF.

This clone was detected only once. V gene TRBV4-3 combines with J gene TRBJ1-4; weak D call: TRBD1 (5 bases). The V gene lost 0 bases and the J gene lost 8 bases, with 7 bases spanning the gap. Germline assignment: CDR1 LGHNA and CDR2 YSLEER. This CDR3 spans 13 amino acids. The CDR3 protein is CASSQEGREKLFF. DNA of the CDR3: TGCGCCAGCAGCCAAGAGGGGCGAGAAAAACTGTTTTTT.

In this sample, this clone turned up a few times. The V call is TRBV18, the J call TRBJ2-1; tentatively, D is TRBD2 (6 bases). The V end was cut by 6 bases, the J end by 12 bases, with 15 bases between. CDR3 length equals 12 residues. Germline lookup yields CDR1 KGHSH and CDR2 LQKENI. Here the CDR3 DNA reads TGTGCCAGCTCCGGGGCGGGGAGATCGCAGTTCTTC. Translated, it gives CASSGAGRSQFF.

The V gene is TRBV30, the J gene TRBJ1-5; the match to TRBD1 covers 7 bases. CDR1 is GTSNPN and CDR2 is SVGIG in the germline V gene (reference sequence). This CDR3 is built from 13 residues. Losses at the gene ends were 5 bases for V and 4 bases for J; bases not matched to a gene: 5. In DNA form, the CDR3 reads TGTGCCTGGGGGGCAGGGGGGAATCAGCCCCAGCATTTT. Its protein is CAWGAGGNQPQHF.

The chain recombines TRBV30 with TRBJ2-7; either TRBD1 or TRBD2 may fit D (5 bases each). Germline V gene lookup returns CDR1 GTSNPN and CDR2 SVGIG (reference sequence). The V end lost 8 bases, the J end lost 5 bases, and 16 bases lay between the germline ends. The CDR3 loop spans 12 amino acids. The CDR3 spells CAGKGPTDEQYF. The CDR3 region has the DNA TGTGCCGGTAAGGGACCGACGGACGAGCAGTACTTC. The full variable domain, its missing parts supplied by reference TRBV30 and TRBJ2-7, is SQTIHQWPATLVQPVGSPLSLECTVEGTSNPNLYWYRQAAGRGLQLLFYSVGIGQISSEVPQNLSASRPQDRQFILSSKKLLLSDSGFYLCAGKGPTDEQYFGPGTRLTVT.